One and the same sample provided the 22 T cell receptor beta chains below, sequenced in a study of blood T cell repertoires in COVID-19. Profiled with immunoSEQ multiplex PCR; TCRdb holds only in-frame clones, not every one. Of some 240,000 clones in the sample, 82% were seen once. The sequenced sample was peripheral blood. These receptors originate from a woman aged 60 to 75 with active or convalescent COVID-19.

The chain joins TRBV7-9 to TRBJ1-2; D unresolved. Between the trimmed V and J ends, which lost 4 bases and 3 bases, there was a span of 6 bases. The V gene's germline CDR1 is SEHNR and CDR2 FQNEAQ (reference sequence). The CDR3 has 12 amino acids. As DNA, the CDR3 is TGTGCCAGCAGCTCCGGTGACTATGGCTACACCTTC. Translation gives CASSSGDYGYTF.

The chain is built from TRBV18 and TRBJ2-7; 8 nucleotides match TRBD1. The ends lost 4 bases at V and 5 bases at J; junction bases unmatched: 4. CDR1 KGHSH and CDR2 LQKENI come from the germline V gene. The CDR3 totals 13 residues. CDR3 protein: CASSRGTGHEQYF. The CDR3 coding sequence is TGTGCCAGCTCACGGGGGACAGGCCACGAGCAGTACTTC.

The chain recombines TRBV11-3 with TRBJ1-1; 7 bases match TRBD1. The germline gives CDR1 SGHNT, CDR2 YENEEA. The CDR3 is made up of 18 amino acids. Unmatched junction bases numbered 10, after V lost 0 bases and J lost 0 bases. The CDR3 coding sequence is TGTGCCAGCAGCTTAGAATTGGGGACAGAGGACATGAACACTGAAGCTTTCTTT. This translates into CASSLELGTEDMNTEAFF.

The chain has TRBV14 and TRBJ2-5, with 12 bases fitting TRBD2. Germline CDR1 is SGHDN and CDR2 is FVKESK. This CDR3 spans 15 amino acids. Trimming took 3 bases from V and 5 from J; bases not matched to a gene: 4. CDR3 DNA sequence: TGTGCCAGCAGCCAGCTAGCGGGGGGGCATGAGACCCAGTACTTC. Residues: CASSQLAGGHETQYF. Together with reference TRBV14 and TRBJ2-5, the CDR3 gives the full variable domain: EAGVTQFPSHSVIEKGQTVTLRCDPISGHDNLYWYRRVMGKEIKFLLHFVKESKQDESGMPNNRFLAERTGGTYSTLKVQPAELEDSGVYFCASSQLAGGHETQYFGPGTRLLVL.

The table lists this clone with a count of one. This chain connects TRBV27 to TRBJ1-5; possibly TRBD1 for D (5 bases). Trimming shortened V by 2 bases and J by 9 bases, and 14 bases separated the two germline ends. The V gene's germline CDR1 is MNHEY and CDR2 SMNVEV (reference sequence). The CDR3 is 14 amino acids. CDR3 region: CASSLAGPVGPQHF. DNA for the CDR3: TGTGCCAGCAGTTTAGCAGGGCCCGTGGGGCCCCAGCATTTT.

The chain combines TRBV30 with TRBJ1-1, with 8 bases fitting TRBD1. Germline-derived CDR1 and CDR2 are GTSNPN and SVGIG (reference sequence). The V segment lost 2 bases and the J segment 0 bases; nucleotides outside the gene matches: 5. There are 15 residues in the CDR3. The CDR3 loop reads CAWSLKQGVNTEAFF. Here the CDR3 DNA reads TGTGCCTGGAGTCTAAAACAGGGGGTGAACACTGAAGCTTTCTTT.

V is TRBV18 and J is TRBJ2-7; no definite D call. Trimming left V 0 bases short and J 2 bases short, with 8 bases between. Germline CDR1 reads KGHSH; CDR2 reads LQKENI. The CDR3 runs to 14 residues. The CDR3 spells CASSPPTPTYEQYF. The CDR3 DNA reads TGTGCCAGCTCACCACCTACCCCTACCTACGAGCAGTACTTC.

This chain links TRBV19 with TRBJ1-2; tentative D call: TRBD1 (5 bases). The CDR3 loop spans 14 amino acids. V was pared by 8 bases and J by 5 bases, with 18 bases between. Germline CDR1 and CDR2: LNHDA and SQIVND (reference sequence). CDR3 DNA sequence: TGTGCCAGTCACCGGACACCGTTTGGGTATGGCTACACCTTC. Translated, it gives CASHRTPFGYGYTF.

This chain uses TRBV19 with TRBJ1-2; 8 nucleotides line up with TRBD1. Trimming removed 6 bases from V and 3 bases from J; junction bases left unmatched: 6. This CDR3 is 14 amino acids long. From germline, CDR1 is LNHDA and CDR2 SQIVND (reference sequence). The CDR3 spells CASRGRGQDYGYTF. DNA of the CDR3: TGTGCCAGTAGGGGCAGGGGGCAGGACTATGGCTACACCTTC.

The chain uses TRBV2 and TRBJ1-1; no reliable D call. CDR1 is SNHLY, CDR2 FYNNEI, per germline. Deletions cut 8 bases from V and 5 bases from J, with 18 bases between. There are 14 residues in the CDR3. The CDR3 reads CASAAEVRDTEAFF. The CDR3 DNA reads TGTGCCAGCGCGGCAGAGGTACGAGATACTGAAGCTTTCTTT.

This clone came up many times. The chain has TRBV6-1 and TRBJ1-4; 7 bases fit TRBD1. The CDR3 sequence is 15 residues long. J was trimmed by 10 bases and V by 2 bases; bases with no gene match: 10. Per germline, CDR1 MNHNS and CDR2 SASEGT. The CDR3 coding sequence is TGTGCCAGCAGTGAATCGGGGACAGTCGGGCGAAAACTGTTTTTT. Translating gives CASSESGTVGRKLFF.

J is TRBJ1-4 and V is TRBV7-8, with 7 bases matching TRBD1. Unmatched junction bases numbered 8, after V lost 5 bases and J lost 5 bases. The V gene's germline CDR1 is SGHVS and CDR2 FQNEAQ. This CDR3 has 15 residues. The CDR3 nucleotides are TGTGCCAGCAGCCTACGACAGGGCGGGAATGAAAAACTGTTTTTT. It is translated as CASSLRQGGNEKLFF.

The chain joins TRBV19 to TRBJ1-3; 7 nucleotides agree with TRBD1. The junction had 8 bases not matched to a gene; V was cut back by 6 bases and J by 3 bases. Germline CDR1 reads LNHDA; CDR2 reads SQIVND (reference sequence). This CDR3 comprises 15 residues. CDR3 DNA sequence: TGTGCCAGTAGCACGAAAGGGGGCTTTGGAAACACCATATATTTT. It encodes CASSTKGGFGNTIYF.

This clone was detected only a few times. The gene calls are TRBV9 and TRBJ1-6; D perhaps matches TRBD1 (5 bases). This CDR3 comprises 15 residues. The germline V and J ends were trimmed by 2 bases and 5 bases, with 11 bases remaining between them. The germline CDR1 and CDR2 sequences are SGDLS and YYNGEE. The CDR3 sequence is CASSVFQGDNSPLHF. The CDR3 region has the DNA TGTGCCAGCAGCGTTTTTCAGGGTGATAATTCACCCCTCCACTTT.

This chain connects TRBV28 to TRBJ1-2; D remains ambiguous. Trimming removed 5 bases from V and 3 bases from J, with 13 bases in between. CDR3 length: 14 amino acids. CDR1 is MDHEN, CDR2 SYDVKM, per germline. The CDR3 loop is CASSIEVGDYGYTF. CDR3 bases: TGTGCCAGCAGTATAGAGGTGGGTGACTATGGCTACACCTTC.

This sequence joins TRBV11-2 and TRBJ2-3; TRBD2 matches 9 bases. Germline values: CDR1 SGHAT, CDR2 FQNNGV. The CDR3 runs 16 residues. V lost 5 bases, J lost 3 bases, and 9 bases stayed unmatched. CDR3 nucleotide sequence: TGTGCCAGCAGCCCCTTTCTAGCGGGGCGAACAGATACGCAGTATTTT. This translates into CASSPFLAGRTDTQYF.

This clone was counted once. The chain couples TRBV3-1 (or the pseudogene TRBV3-2) to TRBJ2-3, with a possible D match to TRBD2 (6 bases). V lost 3 bases, J lost 14 bases, and 33 bases lay in between. The CDR3 loop spans 18 amino acids. Germline assignment: CDR1 LGHDT and CDR2 YNNKEL (reference sequence). The CDR3 DNA reads as TGTGCCAGCAGCCAGGGACTTCCGGGACTTGTGTCCACAGATACTGCGTATTTT. Its protein is CASSQGLPGLVSTDTAYF.

This clone was detected once. This chain connects TRBV6-1 to TRBJ2-3; 9 bases map to TRBD2. The CDR3 is made up of 22 amino acids. Germline values: CDR1 MNHNS, CDR2 SASEGT. V gave up 1 base and J gave up 0 bases; unmatched junction bases: 20. CDR3 sequence (DNA): TGTGCCAGCAGTGAAGTGGCTAGCGGGGTGGGGTTGCCTCTTCCTAGCACAGATACGCAGTATTTT. Encoded protein: CASSEVASGVGLPLPSTDTQYF.

This chain connects TRBV19 to TRBJ1-6; maybe TRBD1 (6 bases). Trimming pared 8 bases from V and 10 bases from J, leaving 18 bases between. The germline V gene encodes CDR1 LNHDA and CDR2 SQIVND (reference sequence). The CDR3 runs 14 residues. CDR3 protein: CASGRTVTVSPLHF. CDR3 nucleotides: TGTGCCAGTGGCCGGACAGTGACTGTCTCACCCCTCCACTTT. The variable domain in full, completed from reference TRBV19 and TRBJ1-6, reads DGGITQSPKYLFRKEGQNVTLSCEQNLNHDAMYWYRQDPGQGLRLIYYSQIVNDFQKGDIAEGYSVSREKKESFPLTVTSAQKNPTAFYLCASGRTVTVSPLHFGNGTRLTVT.

The rearrangement links TRBV4-2 to TRBJ2-5; D perhaps matches TRBD1 (7 bases). The CDR3 spans 15 residues. The V end lost 4 bases, the J end lost 5 bases, and 17 bases lay between the germline ends. CDR1 LGHNA and CDR2 YNFKEQ come from the germline V gene. CDR3 DNA: TGTGCCAGCAGCCGATCAGGGGGGCAAGTGGAGACCCAGTACTTC. It specifies CASSRSGGQVETQYF.

The CDR3 region is CASSQGSNRRLPRGTEAFF. CDR3 DNA: TGCGCCAGCAGCCAAGGGTCTAACAGGCGGCTACCCCGAGGCACTGAAGCTTTCTTT. This chain uses TRBV4-1 with TRBJ1-1; D possibly corresponds to TRBD1 (5 bases). The V gene lost 1 base and the J gene lost 4 bases, with 25 bases spanning the gap. This CDR3 has 19 residues. CDR1 is MGHRA, CDR2 YSYEKL, per germline.

The CDR3 DNA follows: TGTGCCAGCCTAAGCGGAAACCTTAATGAAAAACTGTTTTTT. Amino acid sequence: CASLSGNLNEKLFF. The genes are TRBV19 and TRBJ1-4, with unresolved D. Germline-derived CDR1 and CDR2 are LNHDA and SQIVND (reference sequence). The CDR3 contains 14 residues. The germline V and J ends were trimmed by 9 bases and 4 bases, with 15 bases remaining between them.